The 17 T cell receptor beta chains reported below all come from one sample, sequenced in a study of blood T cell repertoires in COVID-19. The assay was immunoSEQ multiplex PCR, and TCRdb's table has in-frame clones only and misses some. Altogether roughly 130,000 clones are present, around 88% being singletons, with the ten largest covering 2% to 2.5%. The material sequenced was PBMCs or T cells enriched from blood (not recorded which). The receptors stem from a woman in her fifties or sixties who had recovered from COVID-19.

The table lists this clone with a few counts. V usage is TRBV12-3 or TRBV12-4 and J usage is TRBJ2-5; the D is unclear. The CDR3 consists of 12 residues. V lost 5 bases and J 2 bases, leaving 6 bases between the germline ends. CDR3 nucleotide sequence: TGTGCCAGCAGTACAAGTCAAGAGACCCAGTACTTC. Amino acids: CASSTSQETQYF.

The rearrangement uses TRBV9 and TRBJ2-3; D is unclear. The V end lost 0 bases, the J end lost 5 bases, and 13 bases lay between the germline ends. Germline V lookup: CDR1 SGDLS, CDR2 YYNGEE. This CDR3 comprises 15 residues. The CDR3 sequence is CASSVDQAPQDTQYF. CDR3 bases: TGTGCCAGCAGCGTAGACCAGGCACCCCAAGATACGCAGTATTTT.

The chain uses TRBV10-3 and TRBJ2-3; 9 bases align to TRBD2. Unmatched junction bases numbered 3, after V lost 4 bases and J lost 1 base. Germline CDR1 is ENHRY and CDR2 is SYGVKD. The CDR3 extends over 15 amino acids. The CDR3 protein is CAISVSSGGTDTQYF. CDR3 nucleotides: TGTGCCATCAGTGTTTCTAGCGGGGGCACAGATACGCAGTATTTT.

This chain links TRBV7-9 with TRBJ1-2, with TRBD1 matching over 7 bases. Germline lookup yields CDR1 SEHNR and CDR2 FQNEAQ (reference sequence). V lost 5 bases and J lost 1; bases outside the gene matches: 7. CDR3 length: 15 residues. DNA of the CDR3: TGTGCCAGCAGCGTGGGACAGCTGATTAACTATGGCTACACCTTC. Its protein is CASSVGQLINYGYTF.

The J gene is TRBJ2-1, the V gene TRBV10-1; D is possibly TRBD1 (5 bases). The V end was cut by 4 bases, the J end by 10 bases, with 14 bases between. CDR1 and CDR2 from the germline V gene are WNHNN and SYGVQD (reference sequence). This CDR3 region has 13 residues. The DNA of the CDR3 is TGCGCCAGCAGTGGTGGGGCCCAACAAGAGCAGTTCTTC. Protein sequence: CASSGGAQQEQFF.

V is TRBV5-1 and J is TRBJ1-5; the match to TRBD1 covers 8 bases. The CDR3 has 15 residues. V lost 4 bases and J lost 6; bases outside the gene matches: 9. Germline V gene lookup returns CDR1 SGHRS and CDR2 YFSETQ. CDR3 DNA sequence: TGCGCCAGCAGCCCCGGACAGGGAGACGGTCAGCCCCAGCATTTT. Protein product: CASSPGQGDGQPQHF.

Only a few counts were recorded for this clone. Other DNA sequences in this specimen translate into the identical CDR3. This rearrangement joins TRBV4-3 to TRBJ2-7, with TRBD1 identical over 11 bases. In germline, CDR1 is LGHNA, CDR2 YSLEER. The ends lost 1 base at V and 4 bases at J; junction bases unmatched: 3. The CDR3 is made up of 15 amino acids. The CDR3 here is CASSQGTGGGYEQYF. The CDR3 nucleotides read TGCGCCAGCAGCCAAGGGACAGGGGGCGGGTACGAGCAGTACTTC.

CDR3 DNA: TGTGCCAGCAGTCTACAGGGCCTACGAACTCAGCCCCAGCATTTT. Protein sequence: CASSLQGLRTQPQHF. The genes are TRBV2 and TRBJ1-5, with D possibly being TRBD1 (6 bases). From germline, CDR1 is SNHLY and CDR2 FYNNEI. V was trimmed by 5 bases and J by 6 bases, leaving 17 bases between them. This CDR3 region has 15 residues.

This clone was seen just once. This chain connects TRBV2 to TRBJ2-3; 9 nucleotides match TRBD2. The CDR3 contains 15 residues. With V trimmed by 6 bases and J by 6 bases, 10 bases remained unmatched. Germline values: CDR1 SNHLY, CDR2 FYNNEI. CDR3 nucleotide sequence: TGTGCCAGCAGGGATAGCGGGGGCCGCAGGGATACGCAGTATTTT. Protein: CASRDSGGRRDTQYF.

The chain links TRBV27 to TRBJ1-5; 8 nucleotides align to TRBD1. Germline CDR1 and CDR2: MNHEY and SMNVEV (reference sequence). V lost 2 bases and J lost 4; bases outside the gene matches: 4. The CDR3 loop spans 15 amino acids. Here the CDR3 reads CASSLETGENQPQHF. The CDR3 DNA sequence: TGTGCCAGCAGTTTAGAGACAGGGGAGAATCAGCCCCAGCATTTT.

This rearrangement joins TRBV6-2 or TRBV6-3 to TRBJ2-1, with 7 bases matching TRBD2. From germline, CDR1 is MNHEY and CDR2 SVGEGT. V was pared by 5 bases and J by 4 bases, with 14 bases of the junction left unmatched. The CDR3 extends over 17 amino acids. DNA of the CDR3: TGTGCCAGCAGTCCCCGAACCGGGACTATGAATTACAATGAGCAGTTCTTC. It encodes CASSPRTGTMNYNEQFF.

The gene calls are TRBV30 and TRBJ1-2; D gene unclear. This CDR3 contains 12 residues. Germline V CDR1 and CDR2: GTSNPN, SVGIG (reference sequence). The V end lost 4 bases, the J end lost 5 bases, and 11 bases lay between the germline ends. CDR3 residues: CAWNRVLYGYTF. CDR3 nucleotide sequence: TGTGCCTGGAACCGGGTACTGTATGGCTACACCTTC.

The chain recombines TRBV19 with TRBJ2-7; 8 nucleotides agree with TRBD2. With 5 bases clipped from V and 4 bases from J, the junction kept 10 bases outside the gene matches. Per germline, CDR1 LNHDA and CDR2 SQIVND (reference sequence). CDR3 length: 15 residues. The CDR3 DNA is TGTGCCAGTAGTTCTCGCAGGACTAGCTTTTACGAGCAGTACTTC. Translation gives CASSSRRTSFYEQYF.

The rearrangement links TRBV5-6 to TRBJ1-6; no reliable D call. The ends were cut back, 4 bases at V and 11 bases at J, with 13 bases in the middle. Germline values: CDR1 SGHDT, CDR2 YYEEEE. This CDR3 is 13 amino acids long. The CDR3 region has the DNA TGTGCCAGCAGCCTTTTTTATAGAGCACCCCTCCACTTT. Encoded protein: CASSLFYRAPLHF.

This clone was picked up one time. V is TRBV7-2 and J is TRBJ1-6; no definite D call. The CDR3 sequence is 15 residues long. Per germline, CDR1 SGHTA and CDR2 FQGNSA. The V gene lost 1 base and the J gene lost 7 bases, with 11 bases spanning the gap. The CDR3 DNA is TGTGCCAGCAGCTTAGTGTTTGGCGGGAATTCACCCCTCCACTTT. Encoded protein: CASSLVFGGNSPLHF.

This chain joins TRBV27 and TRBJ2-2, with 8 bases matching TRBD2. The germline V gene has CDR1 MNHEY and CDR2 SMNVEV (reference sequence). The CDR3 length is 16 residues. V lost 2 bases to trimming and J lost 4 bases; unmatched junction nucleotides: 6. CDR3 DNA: TGTGCCAGCAGTTTAACAGCGGGGGCCCCCACCGGGGAGCTGTTTTTT. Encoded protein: CASSLTAGAPTGELFF.

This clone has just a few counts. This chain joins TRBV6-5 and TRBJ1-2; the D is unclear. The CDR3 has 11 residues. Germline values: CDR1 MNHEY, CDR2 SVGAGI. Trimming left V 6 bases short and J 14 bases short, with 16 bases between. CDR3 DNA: TGTGCCAGCAGCCGTGGTGGAGGGCCAACCTTC. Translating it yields CASSRGGGPTF.